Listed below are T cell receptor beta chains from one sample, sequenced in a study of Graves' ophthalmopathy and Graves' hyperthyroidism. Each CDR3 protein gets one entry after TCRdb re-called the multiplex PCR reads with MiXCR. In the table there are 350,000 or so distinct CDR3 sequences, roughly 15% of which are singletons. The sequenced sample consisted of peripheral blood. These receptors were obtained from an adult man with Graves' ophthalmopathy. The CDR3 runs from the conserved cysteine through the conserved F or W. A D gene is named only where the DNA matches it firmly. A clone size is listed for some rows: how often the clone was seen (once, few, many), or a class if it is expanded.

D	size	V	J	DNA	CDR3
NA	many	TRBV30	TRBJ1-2	TGTGCCCGACAGGAATCCAACTATGGCTACACCTTC	CARQESNYGYTF
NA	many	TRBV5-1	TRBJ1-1	TGCGCCAGCAGCGGGGGACCGGAAAACACTGAAGCTTTCTTT	CASSGGPENTEAFF
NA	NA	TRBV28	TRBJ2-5	TGTGCCAGCAGCACATGGACTACCTCTGGGGCCCAGTACTTC	CASSTWTTSGAQYF
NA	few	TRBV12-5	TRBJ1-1	TGTGCTAGTGGAACAGGGCTCACTGAAGCTTTCTTT	CASGTGLTEAFF
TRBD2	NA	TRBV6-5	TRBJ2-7	TGTGCCAGCAGTTACGAGGTAGCGGGAGTCTACGAGCAGTACTTC	CASSYEVAGVYEQYF
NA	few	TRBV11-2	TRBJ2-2	TGTGCCAGCACAAACCACCAAATTAGCGGGAACACCGGGGAGCTGTTTTTT	CASTNHQISGNTGELFF
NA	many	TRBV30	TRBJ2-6	TGTGCCTGGAGTCTCTCTGGGGCCAACGTCCTGACTTTC	CAWSLSGANVLTF
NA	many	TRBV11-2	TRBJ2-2	TGTGCCAGCAGCTTGGACCTAGAGGCTGCCACCGGGGAGCTGTTTTTT	CASSLDLEAATGELFF
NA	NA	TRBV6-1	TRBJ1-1	TGTGCCAGCAGTGAGGTAGTTGGCACTGAAGCTTTCTTT	CASSEVVGTEAFF
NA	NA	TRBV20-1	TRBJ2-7	TGCAGTGCCCCCGGGGCTAGCTCCGAGCAGTACTTC	CSAPGASSEQYF
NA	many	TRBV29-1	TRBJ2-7	TGCAGCGTTATTTGGGTACACGAGCAGTACTTC	CSVIWVHEQYF
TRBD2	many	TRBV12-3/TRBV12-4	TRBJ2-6	TGTGCCAGCAGTTCCGGGGGGTCGGGGGCCAACGTCCTGACTTTC	CASSSGGSGANVLTF
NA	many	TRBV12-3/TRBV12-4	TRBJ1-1	TGTGCCAGCAGCTGGGCGGGGGACACTGAAGCTTTCTTT	CASSWAGDTEAFF
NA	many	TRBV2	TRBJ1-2	TGTGCCGGCAGTCGGGACCTCCATGGCTACACCTTC	CAGSRDLHGYTF
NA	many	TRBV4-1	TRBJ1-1	TGCGCCAGCAGCCAAGATATGAAATCCAGGGTGAACACTGAAGCTTTCTTT	CASSQDMKSRVNTEAFF
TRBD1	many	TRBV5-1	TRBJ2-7	TGCGCCAGCAGCCGAGGACAGGGGGGAAACTACGAGCAGTACTTC	CASSRGQGGNYEQYF
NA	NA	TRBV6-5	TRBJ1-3	TGTGCCAGCAGTTACTCGGGTACCTCTGGAAACACCATATTTTTT	CASSYSGTSGNTIFF
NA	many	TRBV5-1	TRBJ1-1	TGCGCCAGCAGCTTGGTCGAAGGGGGTAACACTGAAGCTTTCTTT	CASSLVEGGNTEAFF
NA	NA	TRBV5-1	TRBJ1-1	TGCGCCAGCAGCGGGCTAAAAGGGGGGAGCACTGAAGCTTTCTTT	CASSGLKGGSTEAFF
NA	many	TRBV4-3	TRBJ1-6	TGCGCCAGCAGCCAAGGTTGGTCAGTCTATAATTCACCCCTCCACTTT	CASSQGWSVYNSPLHF
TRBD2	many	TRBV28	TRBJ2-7	TGTGCCAGCAGTTGGACGACTAGCGGGAAGGGCGAGCAGTACTTC	CASSWTTSGKGEQYF
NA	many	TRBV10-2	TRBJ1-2	TGCGCCAGCAGGGGGCCGGGACAACCGGGCTATGGCTACACCTTC	CASRGPGQPGYGYTF
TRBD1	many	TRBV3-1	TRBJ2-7	TGTGCCAGCAGCCAAGTCCGCGACAGGGTTCCGTACTTC	CASSQVRDRVPYF
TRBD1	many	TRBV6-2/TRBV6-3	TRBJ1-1	TGTGCCAGCAGACCCGGGACAGGGAGACTACAGAACACTGAAGCTTTCTTT	CASRPGTGRLQNTEAFF
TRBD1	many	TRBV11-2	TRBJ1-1	TGTGCCAGCAGCTCCCTGGACAGGGTCGCTTTCTTT	CASSSLDRVAFF